The sequence of this T cell receptor beta chain was determined in a study of blood T cells in healthy people across ages. Overall study findings and caveats: Any changes in expanded clonotypes were possibly confounded, as donor CMV status remained unknown. Significant beta diversity loss was already apparent by age roughly 44, declining roughly linearly.

Per germline, CDR1 LGHDT and CDR2 YNNKEL (reference sequence). The CDR3 is 14 residues long. Next came a second PCR, run for about 6 to 12 cycles, which used a sample-barcoded 5' primer along with a J-beta primer mix. TCRdb processed the 5' RACE reads anew with MiXCR; each CDR3 protein has one entry. This sample has 1.5 million to 2 million distinct CDR3 sequences, with about 50% found just once. This clonotype was seen just once. No antigen is known for it. The sequence derives from a woman in her forties in good health. The chain couples TRBV3-1 to TRBJ2-7; 7 positions agree with TRBD1. The tail of the sequence fits TRBJ2-5 better, so the J call may be wrong. The sample was blood. The CDR3 nucleotides are TGTGCCAGCGGCTACCCAGGGGGCCAAGAGACCCAGTACTTC. This gives the protein CASGYPGGQETQYF.